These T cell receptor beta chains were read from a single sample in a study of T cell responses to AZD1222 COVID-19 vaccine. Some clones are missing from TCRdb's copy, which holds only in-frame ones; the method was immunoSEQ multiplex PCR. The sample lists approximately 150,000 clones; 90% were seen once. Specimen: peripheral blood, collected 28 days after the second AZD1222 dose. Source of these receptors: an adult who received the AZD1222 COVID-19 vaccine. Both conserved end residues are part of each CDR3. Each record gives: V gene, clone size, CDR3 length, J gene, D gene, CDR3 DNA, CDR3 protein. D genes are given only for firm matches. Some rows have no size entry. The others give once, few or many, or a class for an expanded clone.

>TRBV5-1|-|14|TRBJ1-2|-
TGCGCCAGTAACCGGGATACAGTAAGCCATGGCTACACCTTC
CASNRDTVSHGYTF
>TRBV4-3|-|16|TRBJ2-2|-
TGCGCCAGCAGCCAGGCCGGGACCCAGAACACCGGGGAGCTGTTTTTT
CASSQAGTQNTGELFF
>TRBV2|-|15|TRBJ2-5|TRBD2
TGTGCCAGCAGTGGCCTGGCGGGGGGTGGTGAGACCCAGTACTTC
CASSGLAGGGETQYF
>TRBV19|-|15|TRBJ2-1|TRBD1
TGTGCCAGTAGCTGGTTCAGGGGGTCCTACAATGAGCAGTTCTTC
CASSWFRGSYNEQFF
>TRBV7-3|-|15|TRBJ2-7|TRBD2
TGTGCCAGCAGCTTATTTGGTAGCGGGGCCTACGAGCAGTACTTC
CASSLFGSGAYEQYF
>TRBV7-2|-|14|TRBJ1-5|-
TGTGCCAGCAGCTTATTGACTTCCAATCAGCCCCAGCATTTT
CASSLLTSNQPQHF
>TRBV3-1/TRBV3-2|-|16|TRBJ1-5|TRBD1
TGTGCCAGCAGCCAAAACAGGGGCTGGGGCAATCAGCCCCAGCATTTT
CASSQNRGWGNQPQHF
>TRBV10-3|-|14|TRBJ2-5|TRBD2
TGTGCCATCAGCGGCGGGGGGGCCCCCGAGACCCAGTACTTC
CAISGGGAPETQYF
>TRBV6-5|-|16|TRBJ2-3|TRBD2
TGTGCCAGCAGTTACTCGGGACTAGCGGGCACAGATACGCAGTATTTT
CASSYSGLAGTDTQYF
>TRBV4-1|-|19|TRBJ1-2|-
TGCGCCAGCAGCCAAGAGCTGGGGACGCGGCCAACCTATAACTATGGCTACACCTTC
CASSQELGTRPTYNYGYTF
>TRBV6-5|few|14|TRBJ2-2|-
TGTGCCTCCCGGGTCCAAGGGAACACCGGGGAGCTGTTTTTT
CASRVQGNTGELFF
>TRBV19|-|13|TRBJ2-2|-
TGTGCCAGCAAAGTACGGGACACCGGGGAGCTGTTTTTT
CASKVRDTGELFF
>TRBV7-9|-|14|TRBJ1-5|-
TGTGCCAGCAGCCCCGGGGGTAGCAATCAGCCCCAGCATTTT
CASSPGGSNQPQHF
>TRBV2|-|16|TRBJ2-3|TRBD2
TGTGCCAGCAGGTCACTAGCGGGGGAGCCCACAGATACGCAGTATTTT
CASRSLAGEPTDTQYF
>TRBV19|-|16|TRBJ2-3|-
TGTGCCAGTAGTATAATAGGGGGGATTAACACAGATACGCAGTATTTT
CASSIIGGINTDTQYF
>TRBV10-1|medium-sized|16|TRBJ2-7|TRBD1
TGCGCCAGCTCGAATACCGGGACAGGGGATACCTACGAGCAGTACTTC
CASSNTGTGDTYEQYF
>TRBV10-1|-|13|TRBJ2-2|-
TGCGCCAGCAGCGGGACCCACACCGGGGAGCTGTTTTTT
CASSGTHTGELFF
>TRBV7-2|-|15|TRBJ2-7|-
TGTGCCAGCAGCTTAGGGGCGGTGAGCTCCTACGAGCAGTACTTC
CASSLGAVSSYEQYF
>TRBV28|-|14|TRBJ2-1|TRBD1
TGTGCCAGCAGCGGGCAGGGGGCGATCGGGGAGCAGTTCTTC
CASSGQGAIGEQFF
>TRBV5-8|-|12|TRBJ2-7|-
TGTGCCAGCAGCCCGATTGCGGGCGAGCAGTACTTC
CASSPIAGEQYF
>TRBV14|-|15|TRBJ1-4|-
TGTGCCAGCAGCCCCCGACGGCAGCTTAATGAAAAACTGTTTTTT
CASSPRRQLNEKLFF
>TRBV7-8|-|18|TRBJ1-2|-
TGTGCCAGCAGCCCCCTCGGGGAGCGGGGCAGGAAGGGATATGGCTACACCTTC
CASSPLGERGRKGYGYTF
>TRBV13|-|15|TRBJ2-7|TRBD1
TGTGCCAGCAGCTTTGGACAGGGGAGCGGCTACGAGCAGTACTTC
CASSFGQGSGYEQYF
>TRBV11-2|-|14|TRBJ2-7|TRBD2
TGTGCCAGCAGCTTAGCCAGCGGGGGCTACGAGCAGTACTTC
CASSLASGGYEQYF
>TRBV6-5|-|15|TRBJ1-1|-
TGTGCCAGCAGTTACTCGATTATTGAGGGAGATGAAGCTTTCTTT
CASSYSIIEGDEAFF
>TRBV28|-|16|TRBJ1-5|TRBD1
TGTGCCAGCAGCCCAACAGGACAGGGTTACAATCAGCCCCAGCATTTT
CASSPTGQGYNQPQHF
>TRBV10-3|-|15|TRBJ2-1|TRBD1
TGTGCCATCAGTGACGAAGACAGGGGGCGTAACGAGCAGTTCTTC
CAISDEDRGRNEQFF
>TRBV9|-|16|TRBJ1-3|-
TGTGCCAGCAGCGTAGCTCTCGGGATAATTGGAAACACCATATATTTT
CASSVALGIIGNTIYF
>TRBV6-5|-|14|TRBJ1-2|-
TGTGCCAGCAGCTCTGGGGAACAGAGCTATGGCTACACCTTC
CASSSGEQSYGYTF
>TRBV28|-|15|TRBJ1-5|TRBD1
TGTGCCAGCACTATGGGGGACAGACTTAATCAGCCCCAGCATTTT
CASTMGDRLNQPQHF
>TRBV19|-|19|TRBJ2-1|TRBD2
TGTGCCAGTACATGGGAGGGGACTAGCGGGAGGGTTTCCTACAATGAGCAGTTCTTC
CASTWEGTSGRVSYNEQFF
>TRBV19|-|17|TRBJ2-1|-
TGTGCCAGTAGTACTATAGTGCCCATGGGCCGTTCGAATGAGCAGTTCTTC
CASSTIVPMGRSNEQFF
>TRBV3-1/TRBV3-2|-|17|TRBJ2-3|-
TGTGCCAGCAGCCAAGGGACAGATTTATCTAGCACAGATACGCAGTATTTT
CASSQGTDLSSTDTQYF
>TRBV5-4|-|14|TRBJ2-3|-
TGTGCCAGCAGCTTGTCTTCAGGGACAGATACGCAGTATTTT
CASSLSSGTDTQYF
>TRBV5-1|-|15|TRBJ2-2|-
TGCGCCAGCAGCTTGGGGGTGCAGCAAACCGGGGAGCTGTTTTTT
CASSLGVQQTGELFF
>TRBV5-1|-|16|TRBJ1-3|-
TGCGCCAGCAGCTTCGGACTCCCCCGTCCTGGAAACACCATATATTTT
CASSFGLPRPGNTIYF
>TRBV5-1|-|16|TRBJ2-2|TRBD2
TGCGCCAGCAGCTCATCTAGCGGGAGAAGTCTCGGGGAGCTGTTTTTT
CASSSSSGRSLGELFF
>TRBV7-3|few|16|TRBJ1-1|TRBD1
TGTGCCAGCAGCCTCCTACCCGGGACAGGGAACACTGAAGCTTTCTTT
CASSLLPGTGNTEAFF
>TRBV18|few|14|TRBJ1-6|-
TGTGCCAGCTCACCGGCAATTAATTATTCACCCCTCCACTTT
CASSPAINYSPLHF